This T cell receptor beta chain was profiled in a study of blood T cell repertoires in COVID-19. Study details: Both acute and convalescent COVID-19 samples were obtained from the United States, Italy and Spain.

V lost 3 bases to trimming and J lost 3 bases; unmatched junction nucleotides: 10. The CDR3 is 18 amino acids. CDR1 is MGHRA, CDR2 YSYEKL, per germline. The cohort comprised adults aged about 18 to 100 years residing in approximately 25 US areas. Sequenced by immunoSEQ multiplex PCR; TCRdb stores in-frame clones only, minus some. The sample includes about 230,000 clones, roughly 90% seen only once; the top ten take less than 4.5%. The TCR originated in a woman aged 25 to 39 with acute COVID-19. V is TRBV4-1 and J is TRBJ2-2, with TRBD2 matching over 10 bases. The specimen was PBMCs or T cells enriched from blood (not recorded which). The CDR3 loop is CASSHPSRTSGDTGELFF. In DNA form, the CDR3 reads TGCGCCAGCAGCCACCCCTCCAGGACTAGCGGAGACACCGGGGAGCTGTTTTTT.